The 19 T cell receptor beta chains below all came from one sample that was sequenced in a study of T cell responses to AZD1222 COVID-19 vaccine. The protocol was immunoSEQ multiplex PCR, while the TCRdb copy is restricted to in-frame clones and leaves out a portion. The top ten clones hold more than 12% of a sample with 120,000 to 150,000 clones, about 91% of them seen once. The specimen was peripheral blood, collected on day 0 of AZD1222 vaccination. Source of these receptors: an adult in good health.

This chain links TRBV6-5 with TRBJ2-7; no firm D call. Germline-derived CDR1 and CDR2 are MNHEY and SVGAGI. Trimming left V 2 bases short and J 2 bases short, with 13 bases between. This CDR3 is 15 amino acids long. CDR3 nucleotides: TGTGCCAGCAGTTACGTTGTGGGGTCCACCTACGAGCAGTACTTC. This encodes CASSYVVGSTYEQYF.

The CDR3 here is CASSYPSRQGGSRDTQYF. CDR3 DNA sequence: TGTGCCAGCAGCTACCCCTCACGGCAGGGAGGATCTCGAGATACGCAGTATTTT. The chain combines TRBV7-9 with TRBJ2-3; TRBD2 is a possible D gene (6 bases). This CDR3 spans 18 amino acids. The V gene's germline CDR1 is SEHNR and CDR2 FQNEAQ (reference sequence). V gave up 4 bases and J gave up 5 bases, with 25 bases separating them.

The chain carries TRBV9 and TRBJ1-1, with TRBD1 identical over 11 bases. The germline CDR1 and CDR2 sequences are SGDLS and YYNGEE. V lost 4 bases to trimming and J lost 4 bases; unmatched junction nucleotides: 6. The CDR3 length is 15 residues. CDR3 sequence reads: CASSPRGTGGTEAFF. The CDR3 DNA sequence: TGTGCCAGCAGCCCCCGTGGGACAGGGGGCACTGAAGCTTTCTTT.

Concerning this clone itself: The sample has other DNA sequences that encode this CDR3 too. The chain joins TRBV5-6 to TRBJ2-7; D is uncertain. Germline V gene data show CDR1 as SGHDT and CDR2 as YYEEEE. CDR3 length: 12 amino acids. The V end lost 0 bases, the J end lost 3 bases, and 4 bases lay between the germline ends. The DNA for the CDR3 is TGTGCCAGCAGCTTGGCCGACTACGAGCAGTACTTC. Translating gives CASSLADYEQYF.

The genes are TRBV19 and TRBJ1-3, with 7 bases fitting TRBD1. The CDR3 contains 15 residues. With V trimmed by 5 bases and J by 2 bases, 6 bases remained unmatched. Germline CDR1 is LNHDA and CDR2 is SQIVND (reference sequence). The chain's CDR3 is CASSLPGTAGNTIYF. DNA of the CDR3: TGTGCCAGTAGTCTTCCGGGGACAGCTGGAAACACCATATATTTT. Drawing the rest from reference TRBV19 and TRBJ1-3, the complete variable domain is DGGITQSPKYLFRKEGQNVTLSCEQNLNHDAMYWYRQDPGQGLRLIYYSQIVNDFQKGDIAEGYSVSREKKESFPLTVTSAQKNPTAFYLCASSLPGTAGNTIYFGEGSWLTVV.

In nucleotides, the CDR3 is TGTGCCAGCAGTTTATCAGGGGGAGCTAATGAAAAACTGTTTTTT. Its translation: CASSLSGGANEKLFF. The gene calls are TRBV6-5 and TRBJ1-4, with 7 nucleotides matching TRBD1. CDR1 MNHEY and CDR2 SVGAGI come from the germline V gene. The CDR3 is made up of 15 amino acids. Germline trimming cut 4 bases from V and 3 bases from J; bases unmatched to any gene: 5.

The rearrangement joins TRBV5-6 to TRBJ1-4; 7 bases agree with TRBD1. The germline V gene encodes CDR1 SGHDT and CDR2 YYEEEE. The CDR3 loop spans 16 amino acids. V gave up 4 bases and J gave up 8 bases; unmatched junction bases: 14. The CDR3 DNA follows: TGTGCCAGCAGCAAAATCGGACAGGAAGGGAGGGAAAAACTGTTTTTT. It specifies CASSKIGQEGREKLFF.

The rearrangement links TRBV11-2 to TRBJ1-2, with 8 bases matching TRBD1. V dropped 3 bases and J dropped 9; count of bases not matched to a gene: 9. CDR1 and CDR2 from the germline V gene are SGHAT and FQNNGV. The CDR3 covers 14 residues. The CDR3 loop is CASSFNTAGGRYTF. CDR3 DNA: TGTGCCAGCAGCTTTAACACGGCAGGGGGCCGCTACACCTTC.

This chain joins TRBV28 and TRBJ1-2; D is perhaps TRBD1 (5 bases). CDR1 MDHEN and CDR2 SYDVKM come from the germline V gene. V lost 5 bases to trimming and J lost 1 base, with 14 bases between them. The CDR3 spans 15 residues. As DNA, the CDR3 is TGTGCCAGCAGTACCGACAGAACTTTTAACTATGGCTACACCTTC. It yields the protein CASSTDRTFNYGYTF.

The chain uses TRBV6-5 and TRBJ1-2; D remains ambiguous. The CDR3 contains 14 residues. V lost 2 bases to trimming and J lost 1 base, with 8 bases between them. Germline CDR1 reads MNHEY; CDR2 reads SVGAGI. CDR3 coding DNA: TGTGCCAGCAGTTACCTTGGAGTTAACTATGGCTACACCTTC. Its translation is CASSYLGVNYGYTF.

The gene calls are TRBV7-2 and TRBJ2-7; D call uncertain. Germline CDR1 reads SGHTA; CDR2 reads FQGNSA. V was cut by 1 base and J by 6 bases, with 10 bases left in between. The CDR3 runs 13 residues. CDR3 amino acids: CASSLDGWSEQYF. For the CDR3, the DNA is TGTGCCAGCAGCTTAGATGGGTGGAGCGAGCAGTACTTC.

The chain is built from TRBV19 and TRBJ1-6, with D possibly matching TRBD1 (6 bases). The CDR3 runs to 15 residues. Trimming stripped 5 bases from V and 7 bases from J, with 15 bases between. CDR1 is LNHDA and CDR2 is SQIVND in the germline V gene (reference sequence). CDR3 protein: CASSGWTVVNSPLHF. CDR3 DNA sequence: TGTGCCAGTAGTGGATGGACAGTAGTCAATTCACCCCTCCACTTT.

The chain carries TRBV25-1 and TRBJ1-1; D gene unclear. Between the trimmed V and J ends, which lost 5 bases and 5 bases, there was a span of 9 bases. CDR1 MGHDK and CDR2 SYGVNS come from the germline V gene. CDR3 size: 12 residues. The CDR3 sequence: CASSKDRTEAFF. Here the CDR3 DNA reads TGTGCCAGCAGTAAGGACCGGACTGAAGCTTTCTTT.

This sequence joins TRBV11-2 and TRBJ2-1; 9 bases are shared with TRBD2. The CDR3 length is 15 residues. V gave up 2 bases and J gave up 9 bases; unmatched junction bases: 8. CDR1 is SGHAT, CDR2 FQNNGV, per germline. The CDR3 DNA reads TGTGCCAGCAGCTTATCCCTAGCGGGATGGGGTGAGCAGTTCTTC. Its translation: CASSLSLAGWGEQFF.

The chain couples TRBV12-3 or TRBV12-4 to TRBJ1-2, with D possibly TRBD1 on 6 matching bases. The germline V and J ends were trimmed by 8 bases and 3 bases, with 10 bases remaining between them. This CDR3 spans 12 amino acids. CDR3 protein: CASRSGDYGYTF. DNA of the CDR3: TGTGCCAGCCGTTCAGGGGACTATGGCTACACCTTC.

The chain carries TRBV28 and TRBJ1-5; D may be TRBD1 (5 bases). Deletions cut 6 bases from V and 7 bases from J, with 25 bases between. The length of the CDR3 is 17 residues. Germline CDR1 and CDR2: MDHEN and SYDVKM. The CDR3 spells CASREIDSVRGRQPQHF. The CDR3 nucleotides read TGTGCCAGCAGGGAAATTGACAGTGTGAGAGGCAGACAGCCCCAGCATTTT.

This clone is a singleton in its sample. This chain connects TRBV2 to TRBJ1-2, with D tentatively TRBD1 (5 bases). With 1 base removed from V and 4 bases from J, the gap between germline ends came to 10 bases. CDR1 and CDR2 (germline): SNHLY, FYNNEI. This CDR3 spans 14 amino acids. CDR3 bases: TGTGCCAGCAGTGAAGATACAGGCTTCTATGGCTACACCTTC. Residues: CASSEDTGFYGYTF.

The J gene is TRBJ2-3, the V gene TRBV7-2, with D perhaps TRBD1 (6 bases). The V gene lost 5 bases and the J gene lost 0 bases, with 9 bases spanning the gap. The CDR3 is 14 residues long. CDR1 and CDR2 from the germline V gene are SGHTA and FQGNSA. CDR3 sequence: CASSPRGSTDTQYF. DNA of the CDR3: TGTGCCAGCAGCCCAAGGGGGAGCACAGATACGCAGTATTTT.

The gene calls are TRBV11-1 and TRBJ2-7; 8 nucleotides line up with TRBD1. V trimming: 5 bases; J trimming: 4 bases; junction bases outside the gene matches: 4. Germline assignment: CDR1 SGHAT and CDR2 FQDESV (reference sequence). CDR3 length: 13 residues. For the CDR3, the DNA is TGTGCCAGCAGCGCCGGGACAGGTTACGAGCAGTACTTC. Translated: CASSAGTGYEQYF.